This T cell receptor (beta chain) was recorded in a study of regulatory dendritic cells for organ transplantation (dated by TCRdb to the late 2010s). For the wider study: Before and after allostimulation with regulatory or mature dendritic cells, TCRbeta repertoires were sequenced from sorted naive and memory CD4+ and CD8+ T cells. Results and caveats for the whole study, not just this receptor: The authors pointed out considerable heterogeneity between individuals in the alloreactive memory CD8+ T cell pool, and only a couple of subjects were sequenced. Among the resting subsets, the most alloreactive TCR clonotypes were found in memory CD8+ T cells. In both subjects, allostimulation led to expansion of memory CD8+ clones, although regulatory dendritic cells appeared to cause more limited expansion than mature dendritic cells did. Highly diverse repertoires were observed in naive CD4+ and CD8+ T cells, whereas lower diversity was observed in memory cells, and the most oligoclonal repertoires were found in memory CD8+ cells.

Note on this clone: This clone's antigen is unknown. Base qualities are not at hand, and no much larger clone is one base apart.

The TCRbeta CDR3 regions were amplified in a multiplexed two-step PCR with Vbeta-specific forward primers and Jbeta-specific reverse primers. Through the immunoSEQ service, the TCRbeta libraries were run on an Illumina instrument for sequencing. The original pipeline was this. IMGT annotation was used to assign V, D and J genes, and synthetic CDR3 analogues were used to correct the counts for multiplex PCR bias. Repertoire clonality was computed in the immunoSEQ Analyzer as one minus normalized Shannon entropy. Whether a clone counted as expanded was decided by Fisher's exact test with Benjamini-Hochberg false discovery rate control and a two-tailed cutoff of P<0.01. The table comes from immuneACCESS by way of TCRdb, which keeps in-frame sequences with V and J called. Part of the clones is missing from these tables; in studies checked, under half for an unresolved V gene and the rest for unknown reasons. D and trimming were read from the DNA, whereas the V and J calls and clone size are those reported in that table. This sample comprises about 34,000 clones, approximately 88% of them detected only once. Just over 0.06% of the sample is in the top ten clones.

CDR1 and CDR2, looked up from the germline V gene, are SGHVS and FQNEAQ. Measured from the cysteine to the phenylalanine, the CDR3 is 16 residues long. The retained sequence is limited to the CDR3, 48 bases, with the frame set at the first base. V is reduced by 7 bases and J by 0 bases, leaving a spacing of 16 bases between them. FACS was used to sort CD4+ or CD8+ cells into naive T cells, defined as CD45RA+, and memory T cells, defined as CD45RO+. T cells for TCR sequencing came from two healthy control subjects. Unstimulated sorted T cell subsets served as baseline controls for the mixed lymphocyte reactions. The Qiagen DNeasy Blood & Tissue Kit was used for extraction of genomic DNA.

This TCR derives from a human donor in good health. Sequencing was performed on naive CD4+ T cells from blood. This sample's cell subset or site label indicates: CD45RA+ naive T cells. The rearranged chain carries TRBV7-8 and TRBJ1-5; the D segment could be TRBD1, given 5 matching bases. This receptor has the CDR3 CASNRDRGYSNQPQHF. The DNA sequence is given as TGTGCCAGCAACCGGGACCGGGGGTATAGCAATCAGCCCCAGCATTTT.